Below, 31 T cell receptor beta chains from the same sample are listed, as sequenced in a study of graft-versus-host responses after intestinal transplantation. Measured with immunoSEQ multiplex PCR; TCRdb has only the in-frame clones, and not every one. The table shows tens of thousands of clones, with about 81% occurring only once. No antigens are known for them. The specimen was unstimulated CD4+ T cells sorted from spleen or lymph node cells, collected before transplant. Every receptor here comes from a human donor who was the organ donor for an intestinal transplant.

CDR3: CASSDSGRYEQFF. The DNA of the CDR3 is TGTGCCAGCAGCGATAGCGGGAGATATGAGCAGTTCTTC. The V and J genes are TRBV7-9 and TRBJ2-1; 9 bases are a match to TRBD2. The CDR3 extends over 13 amino acids. Germline V gene lookup returns CDR1 SEHNR and CDR2 FQNEAQ (reference sequence). The V gene end was trimmed by 5 bases and the J gene end by 8 bases; junction bases not matched to a gene: 4.

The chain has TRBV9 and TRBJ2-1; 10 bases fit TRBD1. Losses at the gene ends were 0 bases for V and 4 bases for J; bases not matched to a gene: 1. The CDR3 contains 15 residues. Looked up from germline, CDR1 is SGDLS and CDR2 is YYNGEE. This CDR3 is CASSVGDRGYNEQFF. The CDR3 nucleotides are TGTGCCAGCAGCGTAGGGGACAGGGGTTACAATGAGCAGTTCTTC.

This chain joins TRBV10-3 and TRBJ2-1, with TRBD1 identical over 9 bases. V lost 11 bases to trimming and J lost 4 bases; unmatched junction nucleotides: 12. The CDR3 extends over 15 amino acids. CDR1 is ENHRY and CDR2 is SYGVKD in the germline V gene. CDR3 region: CAASPTGTGYNEQFF. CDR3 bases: TGTGCCGCCTCGCCCACCGGGACAGGGTACAATGAGCAGTTCTTC.

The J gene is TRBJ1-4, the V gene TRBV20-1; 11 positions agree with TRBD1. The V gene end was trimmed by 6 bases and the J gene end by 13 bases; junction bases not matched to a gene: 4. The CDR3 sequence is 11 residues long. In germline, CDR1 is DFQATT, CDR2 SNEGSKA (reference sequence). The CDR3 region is CSATGTGGLFF. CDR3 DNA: TGCAGTGCCACCGGGACAGGGGGACTGTTTTTT.

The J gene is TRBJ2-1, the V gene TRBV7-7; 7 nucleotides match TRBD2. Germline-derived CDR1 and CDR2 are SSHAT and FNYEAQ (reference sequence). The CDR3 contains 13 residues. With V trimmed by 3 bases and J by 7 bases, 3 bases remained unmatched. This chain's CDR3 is CASSFGTMNEQFF. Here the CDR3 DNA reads TGTGCCAGCAGCTTCGGGACTATGAATGAGCAGTTCTTC.

CDR3 nucleotide sequence: TGTGCCAGCAGTTACTCTCACGGGGGCGAAGCTTTCTTT. Translated: CASSYSHGGEAFF. J is TRBJ1-1 and V is TRBV6-5; possibly TRBD1 for D (6 bases). Trimming removed 0 bases from V and 8 bases from J, with 10 bases in between. Germline assignment: CDR1 MNHEY and CDR2 SVGAGI. The CDR3 is 13 residues long.

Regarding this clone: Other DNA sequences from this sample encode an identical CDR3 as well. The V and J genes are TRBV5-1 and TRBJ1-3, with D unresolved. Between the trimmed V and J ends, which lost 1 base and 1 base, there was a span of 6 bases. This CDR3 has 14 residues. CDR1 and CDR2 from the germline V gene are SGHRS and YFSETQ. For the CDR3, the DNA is TGCGCCAGCAGCTTGAGCGGATCTGGAAACACCATATATTTT. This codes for CASSLSGSGNTIYF. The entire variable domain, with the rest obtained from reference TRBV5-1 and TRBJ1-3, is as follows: KAGVTQTPRYLIKTRGQQVTLSCSPISGHRSVSWYQQTPGQGLQFLFEYFSETQRNKGNFPGRFSGRQFSNSRSEMNVSTLELGDSALYLCASSLSGSGNTIYFGEGSWLTVV.

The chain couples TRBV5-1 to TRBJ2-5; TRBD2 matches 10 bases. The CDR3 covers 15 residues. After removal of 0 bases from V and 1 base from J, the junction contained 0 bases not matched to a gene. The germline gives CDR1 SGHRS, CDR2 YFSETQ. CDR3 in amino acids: CASSLGLAGQETQYF. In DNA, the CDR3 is TGCGCCAGCAGCTTGGGACTAGCGGGCCAAGAGACCCAGTACTTC.

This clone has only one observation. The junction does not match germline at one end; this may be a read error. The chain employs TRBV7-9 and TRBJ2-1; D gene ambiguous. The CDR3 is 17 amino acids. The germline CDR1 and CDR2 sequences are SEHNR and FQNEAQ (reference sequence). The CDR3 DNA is TGTGCCAGCAGCTTATGGGGTCCCGATATCCCCTACAATGGGCAGTTCTTC. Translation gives CASSLWGPDIPYNGQFF. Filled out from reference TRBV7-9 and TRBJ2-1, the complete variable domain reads DTGVSQNPRHKITKRGQNVTFRCDPISEHNRLYWYRQTLGQGPEFLTYFQNEAQLEKSRLLSDRFSAERPKGSFSTLEIQRTEQGDSAMYLCASSLWGPDIPYNGQFFGPGTRLTVL.

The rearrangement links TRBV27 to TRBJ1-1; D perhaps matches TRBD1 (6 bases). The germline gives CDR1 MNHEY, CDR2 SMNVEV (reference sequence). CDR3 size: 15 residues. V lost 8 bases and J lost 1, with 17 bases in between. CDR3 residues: CASALYRAANTEAFF. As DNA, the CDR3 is TGTGCCAGCGCTCTCTACAGGGCCGCGAACACTGAAGCTTTCTTT.

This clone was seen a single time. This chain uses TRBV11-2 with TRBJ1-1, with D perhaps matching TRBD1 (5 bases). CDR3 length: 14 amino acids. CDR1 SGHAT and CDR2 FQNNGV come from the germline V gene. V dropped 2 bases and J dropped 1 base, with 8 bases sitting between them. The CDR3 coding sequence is TGTGCCAGCAGCTTAAATACAGGGAACACTGAAGCTTTCTTT. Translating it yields CASSLNTGNTEAFF.

The CDR3 loop is CASSLKVGGELFF. In DNA form, the CDR3 reads TGTGCCAGCAGCTTAAAAGTAGGCGGGGAGCTGTTTTTT. The gene calls are TRBV7-2 and TRBJ2-2; D gene ambiguous. Looked up from germline, CDR1 is SGHTA and CDR2 is FQGNSA. The CDR3 contains 13 residues. V lost 2 bases to trimming and J lost 7 bases, with 8 bases between them.

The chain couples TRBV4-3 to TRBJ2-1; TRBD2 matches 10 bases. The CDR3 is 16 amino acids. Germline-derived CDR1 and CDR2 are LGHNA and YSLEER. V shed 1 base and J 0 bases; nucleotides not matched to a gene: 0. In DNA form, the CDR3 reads TGCGCCAGCAGCCAAGGACTAGCGGGCTCCTACAATGAGCAGTTCTTC. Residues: CASSQGLAGSYNEQFF.

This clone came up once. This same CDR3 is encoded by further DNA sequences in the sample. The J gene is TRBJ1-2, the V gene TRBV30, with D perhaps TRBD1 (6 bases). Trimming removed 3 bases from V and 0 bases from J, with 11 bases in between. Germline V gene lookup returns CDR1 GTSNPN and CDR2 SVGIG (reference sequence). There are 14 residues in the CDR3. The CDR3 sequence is CAWSLQGANYGYTF. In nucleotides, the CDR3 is TGTGCCTGGAGCCTACAGGGAGCTAACTATGGCTACACCTTC.

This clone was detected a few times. This chain's CDR3 is CASSRVESAAFF. CDR3 in DNA: TGTGCCAGCAGTCGAGTGGAATCGGCGGCTTTCTTT. The chain combines TRBV6-5 with TRBJ1-1; D gene uncertain. Germline lookup yields CDR1 MNHEY and CDR2 SVGAGI. The CDR3 loop spans 12 amino acids. Trimming took 5 bases from V and 11 from J, leaving 15 bases between them.

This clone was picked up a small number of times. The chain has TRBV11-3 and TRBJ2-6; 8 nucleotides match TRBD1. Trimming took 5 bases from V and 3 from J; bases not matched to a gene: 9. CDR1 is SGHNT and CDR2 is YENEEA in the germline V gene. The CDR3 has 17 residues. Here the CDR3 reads CASSGAGGAVGANVLTF. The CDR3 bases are TGTGCCAGCAGCGGGGCAGGGGGCGCTGTTGGGGCCAACGTCCTGACTTTC.

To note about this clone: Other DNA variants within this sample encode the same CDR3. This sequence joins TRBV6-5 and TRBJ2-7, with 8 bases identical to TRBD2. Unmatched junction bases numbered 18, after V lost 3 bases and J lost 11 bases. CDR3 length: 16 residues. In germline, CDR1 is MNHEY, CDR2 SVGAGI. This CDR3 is CASSYGGEKGAGVEYF. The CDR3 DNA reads TGTGCCAGCAGTTATGGAGGTGAAAAGGGAGCGGGAGTGGAGTACTTC.

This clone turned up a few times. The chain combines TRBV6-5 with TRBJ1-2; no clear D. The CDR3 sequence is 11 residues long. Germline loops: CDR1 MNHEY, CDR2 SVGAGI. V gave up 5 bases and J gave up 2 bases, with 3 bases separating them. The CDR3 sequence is CASSDNYGYTF. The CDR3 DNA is TGTGCCAGCAGTGACAACTATGGCTACACCTTC.

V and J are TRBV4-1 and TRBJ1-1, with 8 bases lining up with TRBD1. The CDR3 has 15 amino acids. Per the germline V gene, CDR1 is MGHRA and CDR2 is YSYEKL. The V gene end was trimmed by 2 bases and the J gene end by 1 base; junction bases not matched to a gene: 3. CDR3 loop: CASSQTGTGNTEAFF. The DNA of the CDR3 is TGCGCCAGCAGCCAAACCGGGACAGGGAACACTGAAGCTTTCTTT.

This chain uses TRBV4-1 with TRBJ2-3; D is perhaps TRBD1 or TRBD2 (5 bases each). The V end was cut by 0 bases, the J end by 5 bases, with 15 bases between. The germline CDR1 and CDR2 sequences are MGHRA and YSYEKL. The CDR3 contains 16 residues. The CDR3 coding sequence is TGCGCCAGCAGCCAAGATTACGGGGCTAGAAGAGATACGCAGTATTTT. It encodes CASSQDYGARRDTQYF.

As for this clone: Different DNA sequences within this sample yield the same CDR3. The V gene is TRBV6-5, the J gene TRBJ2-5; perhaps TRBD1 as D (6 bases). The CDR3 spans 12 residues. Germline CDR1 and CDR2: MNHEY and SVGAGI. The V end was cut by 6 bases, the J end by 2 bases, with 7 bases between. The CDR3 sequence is CASSRGQETQYF. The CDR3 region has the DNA TGTGCCAGCAGCAGGGGACAAGAGACCCAGTACTTC.

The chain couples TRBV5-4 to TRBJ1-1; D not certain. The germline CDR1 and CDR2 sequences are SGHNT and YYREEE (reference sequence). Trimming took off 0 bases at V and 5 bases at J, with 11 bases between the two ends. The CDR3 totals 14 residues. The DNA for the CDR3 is TGTGCCAGCAGCTTGGGGGCAGGAGGTACTGAAGCTTTCTTT. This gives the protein CASSLGAGGTEAFF.

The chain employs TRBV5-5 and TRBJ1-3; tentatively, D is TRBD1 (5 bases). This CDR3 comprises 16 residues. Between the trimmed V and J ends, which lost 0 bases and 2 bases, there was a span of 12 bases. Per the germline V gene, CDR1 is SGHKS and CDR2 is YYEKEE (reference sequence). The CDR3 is CASSLDTGLTGNTIYF. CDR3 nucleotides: TGTGCCAGCAGCTTGGATACGGGGCTGACTGGAAACACCATATATTTT.

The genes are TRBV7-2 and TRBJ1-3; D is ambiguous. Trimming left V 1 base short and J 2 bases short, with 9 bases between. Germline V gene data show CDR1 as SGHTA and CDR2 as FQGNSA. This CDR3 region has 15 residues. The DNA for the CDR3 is TGTGCCAGCAGCTTAGTGACCATAGCTGGAAACACCATATATTTT. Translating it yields CASSLVTIAGNTIYF.

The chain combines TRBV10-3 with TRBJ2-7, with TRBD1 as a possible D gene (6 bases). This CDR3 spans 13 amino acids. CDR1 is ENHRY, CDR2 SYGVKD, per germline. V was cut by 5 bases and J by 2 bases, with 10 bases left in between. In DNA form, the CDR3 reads TGTGCCATCAGTCGGCAGGGGCCCTACGAGCAGTACTTC. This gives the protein CAISRQGPYEQYF.

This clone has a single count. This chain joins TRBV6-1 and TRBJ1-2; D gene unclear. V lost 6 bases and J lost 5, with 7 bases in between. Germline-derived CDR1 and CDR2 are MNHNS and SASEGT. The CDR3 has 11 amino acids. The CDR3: CASRAGYGYTF. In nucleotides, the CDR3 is TGTGCCAGCAGGGCAGGTTATGGCTACACCTTC.

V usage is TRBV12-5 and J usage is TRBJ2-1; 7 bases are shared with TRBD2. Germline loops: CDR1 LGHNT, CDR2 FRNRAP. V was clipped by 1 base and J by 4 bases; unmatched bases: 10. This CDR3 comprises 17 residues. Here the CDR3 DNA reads TGTGCTAGTGGTTTGGCCTTGGCGGGAGCGCCATACAATGAGCAGTTCTTC. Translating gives CASGLALAGAPYNEQFF.

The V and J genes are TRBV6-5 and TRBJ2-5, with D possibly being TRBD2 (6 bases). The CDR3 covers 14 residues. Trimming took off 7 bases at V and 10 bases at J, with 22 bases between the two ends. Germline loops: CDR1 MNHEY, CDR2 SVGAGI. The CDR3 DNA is TGTGCCAGCACCTACGGGGGTTTCTCGGTCGGCCAGTACTTC. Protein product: CASTYGGFSVGQYF.

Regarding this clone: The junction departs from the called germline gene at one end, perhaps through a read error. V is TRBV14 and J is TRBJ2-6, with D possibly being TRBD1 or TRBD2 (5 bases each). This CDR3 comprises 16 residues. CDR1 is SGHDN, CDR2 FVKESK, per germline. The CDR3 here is CARSQPLGAGANVLTF. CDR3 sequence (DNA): TGTGCCCGCAGCCAGCCCCTCGGGGCGGGGGCCAACGTCCTGACTTTC. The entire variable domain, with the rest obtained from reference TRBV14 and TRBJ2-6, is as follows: EAGVTQFPSHSVIEKGQTVTLRCDPISGHDNLYWYRRVMGKEIKFLLHFVKESKQDESGMPNNRFLAERTGGTYSTLKVQPAELEDSGVYFCARSQPLGAGANVLTFGAGSRLTVL.

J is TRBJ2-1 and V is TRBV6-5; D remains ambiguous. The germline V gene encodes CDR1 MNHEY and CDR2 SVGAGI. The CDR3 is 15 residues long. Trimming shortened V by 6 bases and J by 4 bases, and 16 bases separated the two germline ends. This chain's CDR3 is CASRPYAGQYNEQFF. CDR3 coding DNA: TGTGCCAGCAGACCCTACGCCGGGCAGTACAATGAGCAGTTCTTC.

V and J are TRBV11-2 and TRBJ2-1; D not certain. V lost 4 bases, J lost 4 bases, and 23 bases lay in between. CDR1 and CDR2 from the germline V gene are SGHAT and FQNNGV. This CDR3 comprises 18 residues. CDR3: CASSSTSSGFYFYNEQFF. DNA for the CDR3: TGTGCCAGCAGCTCCACAAGTTCGGGCTTTTACTTTTACAATGAGCAGTTCTTC.